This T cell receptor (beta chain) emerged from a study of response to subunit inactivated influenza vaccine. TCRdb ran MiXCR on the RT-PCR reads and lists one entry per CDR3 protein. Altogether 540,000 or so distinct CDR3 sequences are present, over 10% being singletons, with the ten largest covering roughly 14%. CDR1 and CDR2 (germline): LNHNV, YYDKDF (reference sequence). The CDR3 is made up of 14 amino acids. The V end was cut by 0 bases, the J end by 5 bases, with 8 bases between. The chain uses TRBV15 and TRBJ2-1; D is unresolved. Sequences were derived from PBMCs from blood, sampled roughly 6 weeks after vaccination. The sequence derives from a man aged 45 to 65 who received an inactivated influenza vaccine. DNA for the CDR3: TGTGCCACCAGCAGAGATACGGCAGACAATGAGCAGTTCTTC. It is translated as CATSRDTADNEQFF.